This T cell receptor (beta chain) was documented in a study of T cell responses to AZD1222 COVID-19 vaccine. CDR1 SGHRS and CDR2 YFSETQ come from the germline V gene. The CDR3 sequence is 15 residues long. J lost 7 bases, V lost 0 bases, and 6 bases had no gene match. Libraries were prepared by immunoSEQ multiplex PCR; TCRdb keeps only in-frame clonotypes and omits some of them. The sample gives under 150,000 clones, 75% to 90% of which show up once; 1.5% to 2% is in the top ten. The study, taken as a whole, reports: Clonal diversity may have been underestimated in mostly white British donors.

Second-dose timings of about 4 or about 12 weeks were pooled. This clone has only one observation. Its antigen remains unknown. The chain recombines TRBV5-1 with TRBJ2-1; TRBD2 matches 8 bases. Sequencing used peripheral blood, obtained 28 days after the second AZD1222 dose. This TCR came from an adult who received the AZD1222 COVID-19 vaccine. Written as DNA, the CDR3 is TGCGCCAGCAGCTTGGCCCGGGGGGGCCTGAATGAGCAGTTCTTC. Translation gives CASSLARGGLNEQFF.